The 29 T cell receptor beta chains reported below all come from one sample, sequenced in a study of cytomegalovirus exposure and HLA in healthy donors. Produced via immunoSEQ multiplex PCR; TCRdb's table is partial and in-frame only. Of 82,000 or so clones in the sample, about 92% were seen once. The sequenced material came from PBMCs. The receptors here all came from a man between 18 and 35 years old in good health and CMV-seronegative.

The table lists this clone with a count of one. The genes are TRBV4-3 and TRBJ2-5, with D perhaps matching TRBD2 (6 bases). This CDR3 is built from 16 residues. The germline V gene encodes CDR1 LGHNA and CDR2 YSLEER. Trimming took 1 base from V and 4 from J, leaving 16 bases between them. The DNA of the CDR3 is TGCGCCAGCAGCCAAGCGGGACTCCTTAAGGGAGAGACCCAGTACTTC. Amino acids: CASSQAGLLKGETQYF.

This sequence joins TRBV6-6 and TRBJ1-1; D might be TRBD1 (5 bases). The V gene lost 9 bases and the J gene lost 3 bases, with 14 bases spanning the gap. From germline, CDR1 is MNHNY and CDR2 SVGAGI (reference sequence). CDR3 length: 13 residues. This chain's CDR3 is CASGWSGDTEAFF. As DNA, the CDR3 is TGTGCCAGTGGTTGGTCGGGGGACACTGAAGCTTTCTTT.

This clone has a handful of counts. The rearrangement joins TRBV7-3 to TRBJ2-1, with TRBD1 matching 7 bases. The germline V gene encodes CDR1 SGHTA and CDR2 FQGTGA. Germline trimming cut 3 bases from V and 2 bases from J; bases unmatched to any gene: 1. The CDR3 is 14 residues long. The CDR3 coding sequence is TGTGCCAGCAGCTTGCAGGGGGCCTACAATGAGCAGTTCTTC. This encodes CASSLQGAYNEQFF.

The chain uses TRBV4-2 and TRBJ1-5, with D tentatively TRBD1 (5 bases). V was pared by 1 base and J by 7 bases, with 11 bases between. Germline-derived CDR1 and CDR2 are LGHNA and YNFKEQ. There are 14 residues in the CDR3. Written as DNA, the CDR3 is TGTGCCAGCAGCCAAGTTGGGGAGGGGCAGCCCCAGCATTTT. Translated: CASSQVGEGQPQHF.

Only one count was recorded for this clone. The chain employs TRBV4-1 and TRBJ1-4; 11 nucleotides line up with TRBD1. V was clipped by 0 bases and J by 5 bases; unmatched bases: 8. Germline assignment: CDR1 MGHRA and CDR2 YSYEKL. The CDR3 is 18 amino acids. The CDR3 sequence is CASSQEWGQGVINEKLFF. The CDR3 DNA is TGCGCCAGCAGCCAAGAATGGGGACAGGGGGTCATCAATGAAAAACTGTTTTTT.

V and J are TRBV6-6 and TRBJ1-3; the match to TRBD1 covers 7 bases. The germline gives CDR1 MNHNY, CDR2 SVGAGI (reference sequence). J was trimmed by 2 bases and V by 5 bases; bases with no gene match: 3. The CDR3 consists of 14 residues. The CDR3 spells CASSTGTAGNTIYF. For the CDR3, the DNA is TGTGCCAGCAGTACCGGGACAGCTGGAAACACCATATATTTT.

The chain recombines TRBV14 with TRBJ2-5; 13 bases align to TRBD2. Germline V gives CDR1 SGHDN, CDR2 FVKESK. The trim removed 2 bases at V and 1 base at J, leaving 10 bases unmatched. The CDR3 contains 19 residues. The CDR3 loop reads CASSQSRTSGRRGQETQYF. CDR3 DNA: TGTGCCAGCAGCCAATCGCGGACTAGCGGGAGAAGGGGCCAAGAGACCCAGTACTTC.

V and J are TRBV7-6 and TRBJ2-7; D possibly corresponds to TRBD2 (6 bases). CDR1 SGHVS and CDR2 FNYEAQ come from the germline V gene. The V and J ends lost 1 base and 6 bases respectively, with 7 bases between them. CDR3 length equals 12 residues. CDR3: CASSLGRVEQYF. The CDR3 DNA reads as TGTGCCAGCAGCTTAGGGAGGGTCGAGCAGTACTTC.

The chain combines TRBV11-3 with TRBJ2-7; 16 bases are a match to TRBD2. V lost 0 bases, J lost 8 bases, and 4 bases stayed unmatched. In germline, CDR1 is SGHNT, CDR2 YENEEA. The CDR3 totals 16 residues. CDR3 DNA: TGTGCCAGCAGCTTAGAGGGACTAGCGGGAGGGCCCCAGCAGTACTTC. Translation gives CASSLEGLAGGPQQYF. Variable domain in full (rest from reference TRBV11-3 and TRBJ2-7): EAGVVQSPRYKIIEKKQPVAFWCNPISGHNTLYWYLQNLGQGPELLIRYENEEAVDDSQLPKDRFSAERLKGVDSTLKIQPAELGDSAVYLCASSLEGLAGGPQQYFGPGTRLTVT.

The CDR3 is CASSIDQKGLYGYTF. The CDR3 DNA follows: TGTGCCAGTAGTATAGATCAGAAGGGACTCTATGGCTACACCTTC. This sequence joins TRBV19 and TRBJ1-2, with D possibly matching TRBD1 (5 bases). The length of the CDR3 is 15 residues. Germline V gene data show CDR1 as LNHDA and CDR2 as SQIVND (reference sequence). Trimming left V 0 bases short and J 4 bases short, with 12 bases between.

The V call is TRBV9, the J call TRBJ1-2, with 10 positions matching TRBD1. V lost 0 bases to trimming and J lost 1 base; unmatched junction nucleotides: 3. This CDR3 has 16 amino acids. Germline CDR1 is SGDLS and CDR2 is YYNGEE. For the CDR3, the DNA is TGTGCCAGCAGCGTAGAAGGGACAGGGGTTAACTATGGCTACACCTTC. Translating it yields CASSVEGTGVNYGYTF.

About this clone itself: Other DNA sequences in this specimen translate into the identical CDR3. This chain joins TRBV7-2 and TRBJ2-7, with D perhaps matching TRBD1 (5 bases). This CDR3 comprises 13 residues. Germline lookup yields CDR1 SGHTA and CDR2 FQGNSA. The V end was cut by 1 base, the J end by 3 bases, with 7 bases between. The CDR3 region has the DNA TGTGCCAGCAGCTTAGGCAGGGACTACGAGCAGTACTTC. This gives the protein CASSLGRDYEQYF.

The V and J genes are TRBV28 and TRBJ2-1; D is possibly TRBD1 (6 bases). The CDR3 length is 13 residues. The germline gives CDR1 MDHEN, CDR2 SYDVKM. Trimming removed 3 bases at V and 8 bases at J, with 11 bases between. CDR3 protein: CASSFFGGDEQFF. The CDR3 DNA is TGTGCCAGCAGTTTCTTTGGGGGCGATGAGCAGTTCTTC.

V gene TRBV9 combines with J gene TRBJ1-5; 12 bases are a match to TRBD1. CDR1 is SGDLS and CDR2 is YYNGEE in the germline V gene. CDR3 length: 14 residues. The trim removed 4 bases at V and 7 bases at J, leaving 3 bases unmatched. CDR3 residues: CASSPGTGGQPQHF. The CDR3 nucleotides are TGTGCCAGCAGCCCCGGGACAGGGGGCCAGCCCCAGCATTTT. Complete variable domain (other parts from reference TRBV9 and TRBJ1-5): DSGVTQTPKHLITATGQRVTLRCSPRSGDLSVYWYQQSLDQGLQFLIQYYNGEERAKGNILERFSAQQFPDLHSELNLSSLELGDSALYFCASSPGTGGQPQHFGDGTRLSIL.

V and J are TRBV19 and TRBJ1-1; perhaps TRBD1 as D (5 bases). The V and J ends lost 5 bases and 4 bases respectively, with 14 bases between them. Looked up from germline, CDR1 is LNHDA and CDR2 is SQIVND (reference sequence). There are 14 residues in the CDR3. The CDR3 sequence: CASSPRGRGTEAFF. CDR3 coding DNA: TGTGCCAGTAGTCCCCGCGGTAGGGGCACTGAAGCTTTCTTT.

The chain is built from TRBV11-3 and TRBJ2-7, with D maybe TRBD1 (7 bases). The CDR3 totals 16 residues. The V end was cut by 5 bases, the J end by 4 bases, with 21 bases between. CDR1 SGHNT and CDR2 YENEEA come from the germline V gene. The CDR3, as DNA: TGTGCCAGCAGCATTCTTAAGGGGGCGGGAAAGTACGAGCAGTACTTC. Amino acid sequence: CASSILKGAGKYEQYF.

The chain uses TRBV6-5 and TRBJ1-1; 7 bases line up with TRBD1. Germline V gene sequence: CDR1 MNHEY, CDR2 SVGAGI. J lost 4 bases, V lost 4 bases, and 3 bases had no gene match. There are 13 residues in the CDR3. CDR3 loop: CASSLTGPTEAFF. The CDR3 DNA sequence: TGTGCCAGCAGTTTGACAGGGCCCACTGAAGCTTTCTTT.

The J gene is TRBJ1-5, the V gene TRBV6-1; D unresolved. Per the germline V gene, CDR1 is MNHNS and CDR2 is SASEGT. The CDR3 consists of 14 residues. Trimming pared 8 bases from V and 7 bases from J, leaving 18 bases between. The CDR3 here is CASSGVRFRQPQHF. CDR3 nucleotide sequence: TGTGCCAGCTCAGGCGTAAGGTTTCGACAGCCCCAGCATTTT.

The rearrangement links TRBV19 to TRBJ1-1; tentatively, D is TRBD1 (5 bases). This CDR3 contains 13 residues. The V gene lost 5 bases and the J gene lost 4 bases, with 11 bases spanning the gap. The germline V gene has CDR1 LNHDA and CDR2 SQIVND (reference sequence). The CDR3 reads CASSVDSLTEAFF. The CDR3 DNA reads as TGTGCCAGTAGTGTTGACAGCCTCACTGAAGCTTTCTTT.

The rearrangement joins TRBV30 to TRBJ2-2; D possibly corresponds to TRBD1 (5 bases). Trimming removed 3 bases at V and 6 bases at J, with 8 bases between. CDR1 GTSNPN and CDR2 SVGIG come from the germline V gene (reference sequence). The CDR3 is 12 residues long. The CDR3 DNA reads as TGTGCCTGGAGCGCAGGGCCCGGGGAGCTGTTTTTT. Protein: CAWSAGPGELFF. Filled out from reference TRBV30 and TRBJ2-2, the complete variable domain reads SQTIHQWPATLVQPVGSPLSLECTVEGTSNPNLYWYRQAAGRGLQLLFYSVGIGQISSEVPQNLSASRPQDRQFILSSKKLLLSDSGFYLCAWSAGPGELFFGEGSRLTVL.

The V gene is TRBV6-1, the J gene TRBJ2-7; D gene unclear. This CDR3 comprises 15 residues. V lost 7 bases and J lost 0, with 16 bases in between. From germline, CDR1 is MNHNS and CDR2 SASEGT. CDR3 bases: TGTGCCAGCACCGGCCGCGGCGGAAACTCCTACGAGCAGTACTTC. It yields the protein CASTGRGGNSYEQYF.

The rearrangement uses TRBV4-1 and TRBJ2-7, with 11 bases lining up with TRBD1. Losses at the gene ends were 3 bases for V and 1 base for J; bases not matched to a gene: 8. CDR3 length equals 17 residues. Germline V gene sequence: CDR1 MGHRA, CDR2 YSYEKL. The DNA of the CDR3 is TGCGCCAGCAGCCAGGGGACAGGGGGGATCCCATCCTACGAGCAGTACTTC. Amino acids: CASSQGTGGIPSYEQYF.

The chain is built from TRBV6-1 and TRBJ1-2; D unresolved. The CDR3 contains 16 residues. Germline lookup yields CDR1 MNHNS and CDR2 SASEGT. V lost 4 bases and J 4 bases, leaving 19 bases between the germline ends. The CDR3 spells CASSGSSGTLVYGYTF. The CDR3, as DNA: TGTGCCAGCAGTGGGTCCTCTGGCACGCTGGTCTATGGCTACACCTTC.

The V gene is TRBV2, the J gene TRBJ2-7; D is undetermined. The V gene's germline CDR1 is SNHLY and CDR2 FYNNEI. The CDR3 contains 13 residues. Trimming stripped 10 bases from V and 0 bases from J, with 13 bases between. The CDR3 protein is CAIPGSPSYEQYF. The CDR3 DNA reads TGTGCCATTCCCGGGTCTCCCTCCTACGAGCAGTACTTC.

The V gene is TRBV9, the J gene TRBJ1-1, with TRBD1 matching over 12 bases. CDR3 size: 16 residues. V shed 5 bases and J 3 bases; nucleotides not matched to a gene: 8. Germline-derived CDR1 and CDR2 are SGDLS and YYNGEE. CDR3 in DNA: TGTGCCAGCAGTCCGGGACAGGGGGCAGTCGACACTGAAGCTTTCTTT. Protein product: CASSPGQGAVDTEAFF.

The chain couples TRBV6-5 to TRBJ1-1; a weak D match, TRBD1 (5 bases). V lost 1 base, J lost 1 base, and 7 bases lay in between. Germline assignment: CDR1 MNHEY and CDR2 SVGAGI. This CDR3 has 14 amino acids. CDR3 nucleotide sequence: TGTGCCAGCAGTTACTACGGGGGGAACACTGAAGCTTTCTTT. It codes for CASSYYGGNTEAFF.

Written as DNA, the CDR3 is TGTGCCAGCAGCTTACTATCAATCTATAATTCACCCCTCCACTTT. It yields the protein CASSLLSIYNSPLHF. V usage is TRBV7-9 and J usage is TRBJ1-6; D ambiguous. Between the trimmed V and J ends, which lost 2 bases and 3 bases, there was a span of 8 bases. This CDR3 comprises 15 residues. Germline loops: CDR1 SEHNR, CDR2 FQNEAQ (reference sequence). Together with reference TRBV7-9 and TRBJ1-6, the CDR3 gives the full variable domain: DTGVSQNPRHKITKRGQNVTFRCDPISEHNRLYWYRQTLGQGPEFLTYFQNEAQLEKSRLLSDRFSAERPKGSFSTLEIQRTEQGDSAMYLCASSLLSIYNSPLHFGNGTRLTVT.

The chain uses TRBV13 and TRBJ1-1; a possible D gene is TRBD1 (5 bases). This CDR3 has 13 amino acids. Per germline, CDR1 PRHDT and CDR2 FYEKMQ (reference sequence). The germline V and J ends were trimmed by 2 bases and 10 bases, with 14 bases remaining between them. The CDR3 loop reads CASSLSRRVSAFF. The CDR3 region has the DNA TGTGCCAGCAGCTTAAGTCGCAGGGTGTCAGCTTTCTTT.

The chain joins TRBV5-5 to TRBJ1-1; TRBD1 might be the D (5 bases). Looked up from germline, CDR1 is SGHKS and CDR2 is YYEKEE (reference sequence). The CDR3 is 14 amino acids. V dropped 2 bases and J dropped 1 base, with 9 bases sitting between them. CDR3 loop: CASSLATANTEAFF. DNA of the CDR3: TGTGCCAGCAGCTTAGCGACAGCGAACACTGAAGCTTTCTTT. The whole variable domain, filled in from reference TRBV5-5 and TRBJ1-1, reads DAGVTQSPTHLIKTRGQQVTLRCSPISGHKSVSWYQQVLGQGPQFIFQYYEKEERGRGNFPDRFSARQFPNYSSELNVNALLLGDSALYLCASSLATANTEAFFGQGTRLTVV.